The clone carrying this T cell receptor beta chain was observed once. V lost 1 base to trimming and J lost 3 bases; unmatched junction nucleotides: 6. Germline CDR1 LGHNA, CDR2 YNFKEQ. This CDR3 region has 16 residues. This record comes from a study of blood T cell repertoires in COVID-19. Some clones are missing from TCRdb's copy, which holds only in-frame ones; the method was immunoSEQ multiplex PCR. Of 50,000 to 65,000 clones in the sample, roughly 87% are singletons; the top ten hold 22%. This clonotype was obtained from an elderly woman with COVID-19, enrolled during active disease. V gene TRBV4-2 combines with J gene TRBJ1-2; 9 nucleotides match TRBD1. Sequencing was carried out using peripheral blood. The CDR3 DNA is TGTGCCAGCAGCCAAGGGAGGACAGGGGTATACTATGGCTACACCTTC. Its translation: CASSQGRTGVYYGYTF.